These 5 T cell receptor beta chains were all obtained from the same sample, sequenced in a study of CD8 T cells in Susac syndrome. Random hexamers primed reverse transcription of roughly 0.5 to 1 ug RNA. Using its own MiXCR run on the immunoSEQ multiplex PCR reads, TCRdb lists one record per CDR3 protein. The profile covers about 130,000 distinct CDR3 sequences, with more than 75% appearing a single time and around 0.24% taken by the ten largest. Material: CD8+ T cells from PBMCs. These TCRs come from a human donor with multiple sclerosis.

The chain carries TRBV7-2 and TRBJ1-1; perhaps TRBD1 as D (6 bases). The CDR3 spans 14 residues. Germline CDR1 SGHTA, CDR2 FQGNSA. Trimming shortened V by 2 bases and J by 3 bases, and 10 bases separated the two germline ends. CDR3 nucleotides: TGTGCCAGCAGCTTATGGGCAGGGGACACTGAAGCTTTCTTT. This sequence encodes CASSLWAGDTEAFF.

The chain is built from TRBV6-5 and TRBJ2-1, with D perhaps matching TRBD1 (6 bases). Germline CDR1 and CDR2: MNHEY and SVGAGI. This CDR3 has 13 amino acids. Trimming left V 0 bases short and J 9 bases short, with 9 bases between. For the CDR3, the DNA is TGTGCCAGCAGTTACTCCCAAGGGGGTGAGCAGTTCTTC. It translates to CASSYSQGGEQFF.

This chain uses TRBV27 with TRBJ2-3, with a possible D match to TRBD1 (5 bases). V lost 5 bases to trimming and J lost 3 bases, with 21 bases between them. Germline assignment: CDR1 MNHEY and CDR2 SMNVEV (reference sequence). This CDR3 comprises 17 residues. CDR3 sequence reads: CASSLHPGSRRTDTQYF. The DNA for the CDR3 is TGTGCCAGCAGTCTCCACCCAGGGTCTAGGCGGACAGATACGCAGTATTTT.

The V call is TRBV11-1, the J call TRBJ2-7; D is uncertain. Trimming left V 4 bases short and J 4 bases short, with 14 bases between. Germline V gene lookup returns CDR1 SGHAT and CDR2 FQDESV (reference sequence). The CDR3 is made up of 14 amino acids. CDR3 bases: TGTGCCAGCAGCTCCCCTTTGAAGAAGTACGAGCAGTACTTC. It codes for CASSSPLKKYEQYF.

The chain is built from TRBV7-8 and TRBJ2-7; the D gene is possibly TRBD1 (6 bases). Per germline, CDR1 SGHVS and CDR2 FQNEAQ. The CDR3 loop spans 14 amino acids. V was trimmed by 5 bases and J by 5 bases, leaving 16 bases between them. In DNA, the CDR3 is TGTGCCAGCAGCCCGGAGAGACAGGATCACGAGCAGTACTTC. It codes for CASSPERQDHEQYF.